Sequencing of this T cell receptor beta chain was carried out in a study of blood T cell repertoires in COVID-19. Looking at the study overall: Acute and convalescent COVID-19 samples came from the United States, Italy and Spain. T cells, B-cell-depleted T cells, or PBMCs provided the cDNA or gDNA that served as material.

Researchers sorted participants into cohorts using their self-reported clinical history. All recovered Cohort 3 donors got two negative PCRs, got clearance, or saw symptom resolution. Germline CDR1 and CDR2: MNHEY and SVGAGI. The CDR3 spans 15 residues. V trimming: 10 bases; J trimming: 1 base; junction bases outside the gene matches: 9. Sequenced by immunoSEQ multiplex PCR; TCRdb stores in-frame clones only, minus some. Of a few hundred thousand clones in the sample, roughly 87% were seen once. The chain combines TRBV6-5 with TRBJ1-3; 8 nucleotides match TRBD1. Sequencing was performed on PBMCs or T cells enriched from blood (not recorded which). This TCR was recovered from a woman aged 45-65 years who had recovered from COVID-19. CDR3 sequence reads: CATEGQVLSGNTIYF. CDR3 coding DNA: TGTGCCACCGAGGGACAGGTCTTGTCTGGAAACACCATATATTTT.